This TCR beta chain is from a study of cytomegalovirus exposure and HLA in healthy donors (dated by TCRdb to about 2017). Regarding the research as a whole: In an earlier analysis of some 610 of the donors, 276 Gb of sequence data and approximately 100 million unique TCR beta sequences from 180 million or so T cells were reported. Roughly 300 gigabases of sequencing data and 75 million to 85 million unique TCR sequences made up an early release that covered 500 to 700 HLA-typed donors. Of the approximately 400 genotyped donors, approximately 80% were placed in the genetic ancestry cluster associated with self-reported Caucasian donors. The study aimed to test whether signatures of past pathogen exposure could be identified by cataloging public T cell receptors. The T cell repertoires of several hundred subjects were profiled by immunosequencing and related to cytomegalovirus serostatus. In addition to the first cohort of 666 subjects, a separate validation cohort of approximately 120 different subjects was used. To predict cytomegalovirus infection status, the study brought together high-throughput TCR immunosequencing, statistical association of individual TCRs with disease status, and machine learning. To study patterns of TCR occurrence, a later analysis re-analyzed previously published TCR beta repertoires from hundreds of donors and added high-resolution HLA genotyping. In the later analysis, no new phenotypic data were used to find candidate immune exposures; instead, reliance was placed on TCR beta sequences and their occurrence across donors. An earlier analysis of approximately 500 of the donors applied high-throughput TCR beta sequencing to assess whether each TCR beta V gene segment acted as functional or pseudogenic. Alongside the repertoire data, information on donor age, sex, ethnicity and CMV serostatus was compiled. In a later genetic analysis, genome-wide SNP genotypes for about 65% of the roughly 670 donors were used, and that subset was treated as a discovery cohort. Every discovery cohort repertoire had been produced on one sequencing platform. HLA typing included class I and class II loci at four-digit resolution. The number of typed donors differed by locus: 629-630 for A, B, C, DRB1 and DQB1; 500 to 550 for DQA1; some 610 for DPA1; and approximately 450 for DPB1. A handful of DR-DQ haplotypes were handled as single units for association and clustering because linkage in the cohort was strong. Among a few hundred genotyped donors of the cohort, an average of around 240,000 unique TCR beta nucleotide sequences were sequenced per donor, roughly 20% of them non-productive.

The full study reports these points: Most CMV-associated TCR beta chains appeared to be HLA-restricted in a later analysis, and the HLA associations seemed to be driven largely by CMV exposure. Some IMGT-functional V segments, including TRBV6-2 and TRBV6-3, could not be distinguished by the 87-base-pair reads and were therefore excluded. Most TCR sequences were seen in very few donors, while some public TCRs were found in many individuals. In a later analysis, HLA-associated TCR beta chains were found to be more clonally expanded and to have lower generation probabilities than equally common non-associated chains. In an earlier analysis of some 550 of the donors, most TCR beta V segments were observed in productive rearrangements about 90% or about 30% of the time, broadly matching IMGT annotations. Compared with the approximately 720-donor mean, donors in an Asian-associated ancestry cluster had fewer N-insertions in productive TCRs, according to a later genetic analysis. Presence/absence analyses assumed roughly uniform sequencing depth across donors, an assumption that may not hold. Over 15 rarely observed V segments, including chromosome 9 orphons, were excluded from the earlier analysis of some 590 of the donors because counts were too low. The authors suggested that the approach could potentially be generalized to other disease states and immunological phenotypes. Because HLA typing was unavailable for some donors at each locus, only the typed subset was used in association tests. According to a later analysis, parvovirus B19, influenza, CMV and Epstein-Barr virus appeared linked to several top co-occurrence clusters. A cluster of highly shared sequence variants was judged likely to be a technical artifact of the sequencing pipeline. V-gene and J-gene trimming of TCR beta chains was associated with a missense DCLRE1C variant in a later genetic analysis, and the association was replicated in an independent cohort. When HLA alleles, especially DR and DQ, strongly co-occurred, attributing TCR associations to individual alleles was difficult. Only TCR beta chains were sequenced in this cohort, and the absence of alpha or paired-chain data limited detectable features. The study listed 164 TCR beta chains as associated with cytomegalovirus. In a later analysis, the rate of TCR association differed among HLA loci, with DRB1 alleles having the most associated TCRs and HLA-C alleles having the fewest. Three of the identified cytomegalovirus-associated TCR beta chains were confirmed in vitro to be specific for cytomegalovirus antigens. Cytomegalovirus status was reported to be diagnosed by the classifier with high specificity and sensitivity in both the original and validation cohorts. The only immune exposure information available for the cohort was CMV serostatus. Correlated functional status among segregating V segments might be attributable to linkage disequilibrium, but an unknown experimental factor could not be ruled out. In a later analysis, 16,951 TCR beta sequences were associated with specific HLA alleles at a false discovery rate of 0.05. A further reported finding was that TCR beta sequences accurately predicted the HLA-A and HLA-B alleles for most subjects in the first cohort.

Libraries were built with the immunoSEQ multiplex PCR assay. A mixture of 60 forward primers for TCR Vbeta segments and 13 reverse primers for TCR Jbeta segments was used in the multiplex PCR. The CDR3 region of rearranged TCR beta genes was amplified from genomic DNA by a multiplex PCR assay. The Illumina HiSeq System was used to sequence the amplified TCR beta libraries as 87-base-pair reads. As for the original processing: A later analysis counted about 80 million unique TCR beta chains across the 666 repertoires, and roughly 11 million of these chains were shared by at least two donors. Raw reads were error-corrected and collapsed into unique sequences with a nearest-neighbor algorithm that merged closely related sequences to remove PCR and sequencing errors. V, D and J gene segments were assigned by aligning CDR3 sequences to IMGT reference sequences. For a sequence to be retained, a match of at least six nucleotides was required to both a V gene segment and a J gene segment. A rearrangement was called productive if the CDR3 had no stop codons and remained in frame with V and J, and every other rearrangement was called non-productive. Following IMGT convention, CDR3 was defined as the stretch from the second conserved V-encoded cysteine up to the conserved J-encoded phenylalanine. Sequences without an unambiguous match to a single V gene segment were excluded from the earlier analysis of about 630 of the donors. In an earlier analysis of roughly 500 of the donors, V segments were called functional above 56.7% productive rearrangements and were called segregating when the between-donor standard deviation exceeded 5%. To diagnose cytomegalovirus status from the catalog of TCR beta chain sequences, a statistical classification framework was built. In a later analysis, V and J genes were assigned by comparing TCR nucleotide sequences against IMGT/GENE-DB human TR gene sequences. In a later analysis, CDR3 sequences and most-parsimonious VDJ recombination scenarios were assigned using the TCRdist pipeline. In a later analysis, each TCR beta chain was defined by its CDR3 amino acid sequence together with its V-gene family, and reads lacking a unique V-gene family were excluded. To address suspected cross-contamination and a sequencing artifact, a later analysis removed 592 highly shared, low-generation-probability nucleotide sequences. A later analysis calculated a clonal expansion index for each public chain from normalized within-repertoire ranks of inferred template counts. A later analysis computed generation probabilities with a VDJ recombination model fitted to out-of-frame rearrangements, and checked the results against IGoR. In a later analysis, TCR-TCR, TCR-HLA and TCR-CMV co-occurrence was scored with hypergeometric tests, and a repertoire-size bias correction was applied to TCR pairs. To estimate false discovery rates, a later analysis permuted the HLA or CMV assignments 20 times. In a later analysis, co-occurring TCRs were grouped using DBSCAN, and TCRdist sequence similarity was added for clustering within HLA-allele-positive subsets. Repertoires with fewer than 30,000 or more than 120,000 public chains, plus five repertoires with anomalous nucleotide sharing, were excluded from co-occurrence clustering. TCRdb's version of the immuneACCESS table is confined to in-frame rearrangements and falls short of the full clone set. An unresolved V gene accounts for under half of the shortfall where checked; the remainder is of unknown origin. The D gene and trimming were derived from the DNA, and the V and J assignments and clone size from that table. The sample profile shows some 65,000 clones; 55% to 75% of them were found once. Approximately 9.9% of the sample rests with the top ten.

Worth noting for this clone: Its binding antigen is unknown. No base-level quality is on record; no much larger clone is a single base apart.

Inclusive of the bounding cysteine and phenylalanine, the CDR3 is 16 residues long. The entry retains the CDR3 DNA only, 48 bases that are in frame from base 1. Trimming leaves V shorter by 0 bases and J shorter by 8 bases, with the junction holding 12 bases beyond the gene matches. The germline V gene (reference sequence) gives CDR1 as GTSNPN and CDR2 as SVGIG. The cohort consisted of 600 to 750 healthy bone marrow donors. Cohort members were all nominally healthy when sampled, although unrecorded immune exposures were likely present. The donor tested CMV seronegative, placing the donor among the 350 or so seronegative members of the cohort. Every donor gave a peripheral blood sample, and the peripheral blood mononuclear cells from that sample were used for TCR beta sequencing. The Qiagen DNeasy Blood Extraction Kit was used to extract genomic DNA from the blood cell samples.

The V and J genes are TRBV30 and TRBJ2-2, with 7 junctional bases fitting TRBD2. Source material: PBMCs. This receptor was taken from a woman aged 30 to 39 in good health and CMV-seronegative. The DNA is TGTGCCTGGAGTGTACTCAGGGCGCAGGGAGGGGGGGAGCTGTTTTTT. It is translated as CAWSVLRAQGGGELFF.